The 20 T cell receptor beta chains presented below share a single source sample, sequenced in a study of blood T cell repertoires in COVID-19. Generated by immunoSEQ multiplex PCR, the TCRdb table keeps only in-frame clones and is missing some. The data hold fewer than 700,000 clones, with roughly nine tenths observed a single time. Sequencing input: peripheral blood. The receptors here all came from a woman in her forties or fifties with COVID-19, enrolled during active disease.

This clone appeared a few times. The CDR3 DNA follows: TGTGCCAGCAGCTTACAGGGGCCTGGAAACACCATATATTTT. This encodes CASSLQGPGNTIYF. The chain is built from TRBV5-4 and TRBJ1-3, with 7 bases that match TRBD1. The V gene's germline CDR1 is SGHNT and CDR2 YYREEE (reference sequence). The CDR3 covers 14 residues. V dropped 2 bases and J dropped 2; count of bases not matched to a gene: 1. Variable domain in full (rest from reference TRBV5-4 and TRBJ1-3): ETGVTQSPTHLIKTRGQQVTLRCSSQSGHNTVSWYQQALGQGPQFIFQYYREEENGRGNFPPRFSGLQFPNYSSELNVNALELDDSALYLCASSLQGPGNTIYFGEGSWLTVV.

CDR3 sequence (DNA): TGTGCCAGCAGTTTACTCCAGGCATCTACCAAACTGTTTTTT. Translating gives CASSLLQASTKLFF. This chain links TRBV28 with TRBJ1-4; D call uncertain. Trimming took off 2 bases at V and 11 bases at J, with 15 bases between the two ends. CDR3 size: 14 residues. Germline loops: CDR1 MDHEN, CDR2 SYDVKM.

This clone was detected only a few times. The V call is TRBV3-1 (or the pseudogene TRBV3-2), the J call TRBJ1-1, with no clear D. V lost 5 bases, J lost 1 base, and 8 bases lay in between. The CDR3 sequence is 13 residues long. Germline V gives CDR1 LGHDT, CDR2 YNNKEL (reference sequence). In nucleotides, the CDR3 is TGTGCCAGCAGCTCCCTACCGAACACTGAAGCTTTCTTT. Amino acids: CASSSLPNTEAFF.

Turning to this clone: Additional DNA sequences in this sample encode the identical CDR3. This chain links TRBV9 with TRBJ1-5; 9 bases agree with TRBD1. The CDR3 runs to 15 residues. J was trimmed by 5 bases and V by 0 bases; bases with no gene match: 3. Germline assignment: CDR1 SGDLS and CDR2 YYNGEE. CDR3 amino acids: CASSVGGQGDQPQHF. The CDR3 DNA reads TGTGCCAGCAGCGTAGGGGGACAGGGAGATCAGCCCCAGCATTTT.

The genes are TRBV19 and TRBJ2-7, with D possibly being TRBD2 (6 bases). V was cut by 4 bases and J by 3 bases, with 13 bases left in between. The germline V gene encodes CDR1 LNHDA and CDR2 SQIVND (reference sequence). The CDR3 has 14 residues. The CDR3 is CASSRREVDYEQYF. CDR3 nucleotides: TGTGCCAGTAGTAGGAGGGAAGTTGACTACGAGCAGTACTTC.

In this sample, this clone turned up a few times. The chain links TRBV2 to TRBJ1-4; 10 bases line up with TRBD1. V shed 8 bases, J shed 8 bases, and the junction held 5 bases outside the gene matches. This CDR3 is 13 amino acids long. Germline CDR1 SNHLY, CDR2 FYNNEI. The CDR3 DNA reads TGTGCCAGCGTGAGGGACAGGGGCGAAAAACTGTTTTTT. It encodes CASVRDRGEKLFF.

V and J are TRBV6-5 and TRBJ1-5; D perhaps matches TRBD1 (6 bases). The V and J ends lost 4 bases and 3 bases respectively, with 10 bases between them. CDR1 MNHEY and CDR2 SVGAGI come from the germline V gene. The CDR3 sequence is 14 residues long. In DNA, the CDR3 is TGTGCCAGCAGTTCGGGACACCACAATCAGCCCCAGCATTTT. It is translated as CASSSGHHNQPQHF.

The CDR3 region is CASSMGGGPQPQHF. In nucleotides, the CDR3 is TGTGCCAGTAGTATGGGCGGGGGTCCCCAGCCCCAGCATTTT. V is TRBV19 and J is TRBJ1-5, with D possibly TRBD1 on 5 matching bases. Germline assignment: CDR1 LNHDA and CDR2 SQIVND (reference sequence). The CDR3 spans 14 residues. The V gene lost 3 bases and the J gene lost 7 bases, with 13 bases spanning the gap.

The chain uses TRBV11-2 and TRBJ2-2; 8 bases are a match to TRBD1. V was pared by 5 bases and J by 4 bases, with 6 bases of the junction left unmatched. Germline V lookup: CDR1 SGHAT, CDR2 FQNNGV. This CDR3 is built from 15 residues. Written as DNA, the CDR3 is TGTGCCAGCAGCCGCCAGGGGGCCGGCACCGGGGAGCTGTTTTTT. Encoded protein: CASSRQGAGTGELFF.

The chain has TRBV2 and TRBJ2-3; TRBD2 matches 13 bases. The CDR3 covers 16 residues. From germline, CDR1 is SNHLY and CDR2 FYNNEI. V was pared by 6 bases and J by 5 bases, with 8 bases of the junction left unmatched. The CDR3 DNA follows: TGTGCCAGCAGGCGAACTAGCGGGGGGGACGGAGATACGCAGTATTTT. Amino acid sequence: CASRRTSGGDGDTQYF. The entire variable domain, with the rest obtained from reference TRBV2 and TRBJ2-3, is as follows: EPEVTQTPSHQVTQMGQEVILRCVPISNHLYFYWYRQILGQKVEFLVSFYNNEISEKSEIFDDQFSVERPDGSNFTLKIRSTKLEDSAMYFCASRRTSGGDGDTQYFGPGTRLTVL.

About this clone itself: The same CDR3 can be traced to other DNA sequences in this sample. V usage is TRBV9 and J usage is TRBJ1-1; a weak D match, TRBD1 (5 bases). The germline V gene has CDR1 SGDLS and CDR2 YYNGEE. This CDR3 region has 13 residues. V lost 3 bases, J lost 6 bases, and 12 bases lay in between. CDR3 in DNA: TGTGCCAGCAGCGGGTCAGGGTCCCCTGAAGCTTTCTTT. It codes for CASSGSGSPEAFF. The variable domain in full, with the rest retrieved from reference TRBV9 and TRBJ1-1, is DSGVTQTPKHLITATGQRVTLRCSPRSGDLSVYWYQQSLDQGLQFLIQYYNGEERAKGNILERFSAQQFPDLHSELNLSSLELGDSALYFCASSGSGSPEAFFGQGTRLTVV.

This rearrangement joins TRBV5-1 to TRBJ2-2, with D tentatively TRBD2 (6 bases). Germline V gene lookup returns CDR1 SGHRS and CDR2 YFSETQ. This CDR3 has 14 residues. Trimming took off 5 bases at V and 8 bases at J, with 16 bases between the two ends. CDR3 in amino acids: CASRTGLSTGELFF. The CDR3 coding sequence is TGCGCCAGCAGGACGGGACTGTCGACTGGGGAGCTGTTTTTT. Complete variable domain (other parts from reference TRBV5-1 and TRBJ2-2): KAGVTQTPRYLIKTRGQQVTLSCSPISGHRSVSWYQQTPGQGLQFLFEYFSETQRNKGNFPGRFSGRQFSNSRSEMNVSTLELGDSALYLCASRTGLSTGELFFGEGSRLTVL.

J is TRBJ2-1 and V is TRBV28, with 13 bases fitting TRBD2. The CDR3 sequence is 17 residues long. The junction had 13 bases not matched to a gene; V was cut back by 6 bases and J by 8 bases. Per the germline V gene, CDR1 is MDHEN and CDR2 is SYDVKM. The CDR3 nucleotides read TGTGCCAGCAGCCGAAGACTAGCGGGGGGCCTAGGGGATGAGCAGTTCTTC. Its translation is CASSRRLAGGLGDEQFF.

V is TRBV7-3 and J is TRBJ2-1, with 8 bases identical to TRBD2. The length of the CDR3 is 14 residues. After removal of 2 bases from V and 8 bases from J, the junction contained 5 bases not matched to a gene. Per the germline V gene, CDR1 is SGHTA and CDR2 is FQGTGA. This CDR3 is CASSLGGGRDEQFF. In nucleotides, the CDR3 is TGTGCCAGCAGCTTAGGCGGGGGGCGGGATGAGCAGTTCTTC.

The chain combines TRBV2 with TRBJ1-5; D gene uncertain. Germline V gives CDR1 SNHLY, CDR2 FYNNEI. Trimming took off 6 bases at V and 1 base at J, with 13 bases between the two ends. This CDR3 has 15 residues. The CDR3 sequence: CASSTNRMSNQPQHF. The CDR3 DNA reads TGTGCCAGCAGCACAAACAGAATGAGCAATCAGCCCCAGCATTTT.

This clone was observed a few times. CDR3 bases: TGTGCCAGCAGCGTCCGGGACAGAGGAGGCTATGGCTACACCTTC. Translating gives CASSVRDRGGYGYTF. V is TRBV7-9 and J is TRBJ1-2, with TRBD1 matching over 7 bases. Unmatched junction bases numbered 10, after V lost 5 bases and J lost 4 bases. CDR1 is SEHNR and CDR2 is FQNEAQ in the germline V gene (reference sequence). The CDR3 covers 15 residues.

As for this clone: This same CDR3 is encoded by further DNA sequences in the sample. The V call is TRBV28, the J call TRBJ1-2, with D perhaps TRBD1 (5 bases). The V end was cut by 4 bases, the J end by 6 bases, with 9 bases between. The CDR3 sequence is 12 residues long. Germline V gene lookup returns CDR1 MDHEN and CDR2 SYDVKM. The CDR3 here is CASSSQGDGYTF. CDR3 in DNA: TGTGCCAGCAGTTCTCAGGGTGATGGCTACACCTTC.

The chain joins TRBV30 to TRBJ1-2; D unresolved. Germline lookup yields CDR1 GTSNPN and CDR2 SVGIG (reference sequence). V lost 4 bases to trimming and J lost 1 base, with 10 bases between them. The CDR3 runs to 13 residues. CDR3 coding DNA: TGTGCCTGGAACCAGGCATATAACTATGGCTACACCTTC. Protein: CAWNQAYNYGYTF.

This clone appeared once. For the CDR3, the DNA is TGTGCCAGCAGCCCGGGGACTATTGAAGCTTTCTTT. Translated: CASSPGTIEAFF. J is TRBJ1-1 and V is TRBV5-6; possibly TRBD1 for D (5 bases). CDR3 length equals 12 residues. CDR1 and CDR2 (germline): SGHDT, YYEEEE. Between the trimmed V and J ends, which lost 4 bases and 7 bases, there was a span of 11 bases. Complete variable domain (other parts from reference TRBV5-6 and TRBJ1-1): DAGVTQSPTHLIKTRGQQVTLRCSPKSGHDTVSWYQQALGQGPQFIFQYYEEEERQRGNFPDRFSGHQFPNYSSELNVNALLLGDSALYLCASSPGTIEAFFGQGTRLTVV.

This clone was observed a few times. The chain combines TRBV5-4 with TRBJ1-5, with unresolved D. Trimming stripped 2 bases from V and 8 bases from J, with 11 bases between. CDR3 length equals 13 residues. Germline V gene lookup returns CDR1 SGHNT and CDR2 YYREEE (reference sequence). The CDR3 nucleotides read TGTGCCAGCAGCTTACTACCCTTGGAGCCCCAGCATTTT. Translation gives CASSLLPLEPQHF.